A selection of T cell receptor beta chains follows, all from one sample in a study of shared clonotypes between healthy human individuals. Produced via immunoSEQ multiplex PCR; TCRdb's table is partial and in-frame only. The profile shows fewer than 2.5 million clones, roughly 93% of them singletons. What was sequenced was naive CD4+ T cells from PBMCs. The receptor source for this set is a man aged 18-30 years in good health. Some clones in this sample may be carry-over from other donors' samples. CDR3s include the opening cysteine and the closing phenylalanine or tryptophan.

J: TRBJ1-1
V: TRBV4-1
CDR3: CASSREGNTEAFF

J: TRBJ2-1
V: TRBV7-9
CDR3: CASSLVLNYNEQFF

J: TRBJ2-5
V: TRBV11-3
CDR3: CASSLQGDRVETQYF

J: TRBJ1-2
V: TRBV4-1
CDR3: CASSQSPGTGGPYGYTF

J: TRBJ2-4
V: TRBV6-1
CDR3: CASSVGAFSKNIQYF

J: TRBJ2-3
V: TRBV7-2
CDR3: CASRPTSGGGTQYF

J: TRBJ1-1
V: TRBV28
CDR3: CGSMNTEAFF

J: TRBJ2-3
V: TRBV7-6
CDR3: CASSLLPWASGTTDTQYF

J: TRBJ2-3
V: TRBV6-4
CDR3: CASSWGTSRSTDTQYF

J: TRBJ1-1
V: TRBV4-2
CDR3: CASSQGVSRNTEAFF

J: TRBJ2-7
V: TRBV11-2
CDR3: CASTLRRTGFDEQYF

J: TRBJ2-1
V: TRBV6-5
CDR3: CASSYNQDNEQFF

J: TRBJ2-7
V: TRBV28
CDR3: CASTASGDGYEQYF

J: TRBJ1-3
V: TRBV2
CDR3: CASRKGNSGNTIYF

J: TRBJ1-4
V: TRBV27
CDR3: CASSLWRGSGEKLFF

J: TRBJ2-5
V: TRBV7-2
CDR3: CASSLGGLAGRETQYF

J: TRBJ2-3
V: TRBV11-3
CDR3: CASSPGAVRDTQYF

J: TRBJ2-2
V: TRBV18
CDR3: CASSLIQVSGTGGNTGELFF

J: TRBJ2-7
V: TRBV29-1
CDR3: CSVTHRQPYEQYF

J: TRBJ2-7
V: TRBV28
CDR3: CASAVHPYEQYF

J: TRBJ1-5
V: TRBV4-2
CDR3: CASSQDYLPHTIYQPQHF

J: TRBJ2-5
V: TRBV5-1
CDR3: CASSSRGVKKETQYF

J: TRBJ2-7
V: TRBV5-1
CDR3: CASSFIRGAEQYF

J: TRBJ2-1
V: TRBV30
CDR3: CAWSTFPGLENEQFF

J: TRBJ1-1
V: TRBV7-9
CDR3: CASSPGQGFTEAFF

J: TRBJ2-1
V: TRBV18
CDR3: CASSPPELGAYNEQFF

J: TRBJ2-5
V: TRBV5-6
CDR3: CASSSGPTRGTQYF

J: TRBJ2-2
V: TRBV5-4
CDR3: CASRSRGGQNTGELFF

J: TRBJ2-5
V: TRBV7-2
CDR3: CASSLAGSKARQTQYF

J: TRBJ2-7
V: TRBV14
CDR3: CASSQDGPGGRVEQYF

J: TRBJ2-3
V: TRBV25-1
CDR3: CASSVAGGGPTDTQYF

J: TRBJ2-2
V: TRBV11-2
CDR3: CASSLDLVGGGELFF

J: TRBJ1-4
V: TRBV5-1
CDR3: CASSLGTGLEKLFF

J: TRBJ2-2
V: TRBV6-1
CDR3: CASTKGTGNTGELFF

J: TRBJ2-7
V: TRBV7-6
CDR3: CASSRTTNNYEQYF

J: TRBJ2-7
V: TRBV5-1
CDR3: CASSQILAGGWREQYF

J: TRBJ2-3
V: TRBV28
CDR3: CASSLSAVFGADTQYF

J: TRBJ2-7
V: TRBV10-1
CDR3: CASSGNRDSLSSYEQYF

J: TRBJ2-5
V: TRBV28
CDR3: CASSSVFVLGGGQETQYF

J: TRBJ2-7
V: TRBV18
CDR3: CASSPRQGESYEQYF

J: TRBJ2-7
V: TRBV7-8
CDR3: CASSSPRGRSSYEQYF

J: TRBJ2-6
V: TRBV29-1
CDR3: CSAILLRPGANVLTF

J: TRBJ1-1
V: TRBV5-4
CDR3: CASSGTGTGIAEAFF

J: TRBJ2-7
V: TRBV20-1
CDR3: CSALGTYEQYF

J: TRBJ2-7
V: TRBV18
CDR3: CASSPHAYEQYF

J: TRBJ2-3
V: TRBV19
CDR3: CASSIIGRPGADTQYF

J: TRBJ1-3
V: TRBV19
CDR3: CASSAPGRGNTIYF

J: TRBJ1-2
V: TRBV28
CDR3: CASSVGSKRVFYGYTF

J: TRBJ2-1
V: TRBV7-8
CDR3: CASSLEGLGNNEQFF

J: TRBJ2-4
V: TRBV28
CDR3: CASNPGGEAKNIQYF

J: TRBJ2-1
V: TRBV29-1
CDR3: CSAPGLALEQFF

J: TRBJ1-1
V: TRBV29-1
CDR3: CSVASGGVTEAFF